The 9 T cell receptor beta chains listed next were all sequenced from one sample in a study of response to subunit inactivated influenza vaccine. In TCRdb, the RT-PCR reads were re-called with MiXCR into one record per CDR3 protein. This table has about 540,000 distinct CDR3 sequences, approximately 24% appearing once. The data were also submitted as part of a second study, on T cells expressing NK-cell markers. Per that study: Generation of TCR beta cDNA was performed by 5'RACE template switching incorporating UMIs.

The source material was CD4+ T cells sorted from PBMCs, sampled 12 days after vaccination. Receptors were obtained from a man aged 50 or older who received an inactivated influenza vaccine.

The chain is built from TRBV2 and TRBJ1-6; unclear D gene. V shed 7 bases and J shed 6 bases, with 10 bases lying between them. This CDR3 contains 13 residues. Germline loops: CDR1 SNHLY, CDR2 FYNNEI. The CDR3 bases are TGTGCCAGCAATTCCGGGAGTAATTCACCCCTCCACTTT. Translated: CASNSGSNSPLHF.

In its sample, this clonotype was seen a few times. The J gene is TRBJ1-2, the V gene TRBV20-1; unclear D gene. Trimming removed 0 bases from V and 4 bases from J, with 9 bases in between. CDR3 length: 13 residues. Germline V CDR1 and CDR2: DFQATT, SNEGSKA (reference sequence). This chain's CDR3 is CSARDITGYGYTF. For the CDR3, the DNA is TGCAGTGCTAGAGATATCACGGGCTATGGCTACACCTTC.

Many counts were recorded for this clonotype. This chain joins TRBV21-1 and TRBJ2-6. TRBV21-1 is a documented pseudogene. CDR3 length equals 15 residues. CDR3: CASSNLRSGANVLTF. The CDR3 coding sequence is TGTGCCAGCAGCAATTTAAGGTCTGGGGCCAACGTCCTGACTTTC.

The rearrangement uses TRBV20-1 and TRBJ1-5; no clear D gene. The V and J ends lost 0 bases and 6 bases respectively, with 9 bases between them. The CDR3 has 13 residues. Germline CDR1 is DFQATT and CDR2 is SNEGSKA (reference sequence). The CDR3, as DNA: TGCAGTGCTAGAGATCCGGCGGTTCAGCCCCAGCATTTT. Protein product: CSARDPAVQPQHF.

This clonotype was found once. J is TRBJ2-3 and V is TRBV7-6; D unclear. The germline V and J ends were trimmed by 4 bases and 0 bases, with 11 bases remaining between them. There are 15 residues in the CDR3. CDR1 and CDR2 (germline): SGHVS, FNYEAQ. The CDR3 region has the DNA TGTGCCAGCAGCTCACAGTTGGGAAGCACAGATACGCAGTATTTT. Translating gives CASSSQLGSTDTQYF.

V usage is TRBV28 and J usage is TRBJ2-4; no clear D gene. Trimming stripped 3 bases from V and 0 bases from J, with 9 bases between. Germline CDR1 and CDR2: MDHEN and SYDVKM. The CDR3 has 15 amino acids. In nucleotides, the CDR3 is TGTGCCAGCAGTTTTGGGGTGGCAGCCAAAAACATTCAGTACTTC. This translates into CASSFGVAAKNIQYF. The complete variable domain, with remaining parts taken from reference TRBV28 and TRBJ2-4, reads DVKVTQSSRYLVKRTGEKVFLECVQDMDHENMFWYRQDPGLGLRLIYFSYDVKMKEKGDIPEGYSVSREKKERFSLILESASTNQTSMYLCASSFGVAAKNIQYFGAGTRLSVL.

The DNA for the CDR3 is TGTGCTAGTGGCTCCACAGGGTCGGGCGGGGAGCTGTTTTTT. As protein: CASGSTGSGGELFF. The V and J genes are TRBV12-5 and TRBJ2-2; weak D call: TRBD1 (6 bases). There are 14 residues in the CDR3. Trimming took off 6 bases at V and 7 bases at J, with 15 bases between the two ends. Germline V CDR1 and CDR2: LGHNT, FRNRAP.

This clonotype was detected ten times or more. The gene calls are TRBV6-2 or TRBV6-3 and TRBJ2-1; 8 bases align to TRBD2. The CDR3 loop spans 17 amino acids. From germline, CDR1 is MNHEY and CDR2 SVGEGT. The trim removed 2 bases at V and 6 bases at J, leaving 12 bases unmatched. CDR3 in DNA: TGTGCCAGCAGTTACGCGGCGGGGGGCGTCTCCGGCAATGAGCAGTTCTTC. This translates into CASSYAAGGVSGNEQFF.

The CDR3 region is CASRTGYEQYF. The CDR3, as DNA: TGTGCCAGCCGGACAGGCTACGAGCAGTACTTC. This chain joins TRBV12-3 or TRBV12-4 and TRBJ2-7; 7 bases are a match to TRBD1. The CDR3 contains 11 residues. The V segment lost 8 bases and the J segment 3 bases; nucleotides outside the gene matches: 1.